Listed below are T cell receptor beta chains from one sample, sequenced in a study of cytomegalovirus exposure and HLA in healthy donors. Only in-frame clones appear in the TCRdb table, and some are missing; sequencing was by immunoSEQ multiplex PCR. The profile shows 140,000 to 150,000 clones, more than 9.5% of them singletons. The material sequenced was PBMCs. These receptors were collected from a man aged 50 or older in good health and CMV-seronegative. The CDR3 runs from the conserved cysteine through the conserved F or W. D genes are given only for firm matches. Size tells how often a clone was seen (once, few, many) or the class of an expanded clone, and some rows leave it out.

size,D,V,J,CDR3,DNA
-,TRBD1,TRBV28,TRBJ2-7,CASSRDIRQGNEQYF,TGTGCCAGCAGCCGAGACATCAGACAGGGAAATGAGCAGTACTTC
few,TRBD1,TRBV5-1,TRBJ2-7,CASSLWGGTGGYEQYF,TGCGCCAGCAGCCTGTGGGGGGGGACAGGGGGTTACGAGCAGTACTTC
-,TRBD2,TRBV5-4,TRBJ2-5,CASSLEPGGGAQETQYF,TGTGCCAGCAGCTTGGAACCTGGCGGGGGGGCTCAAGAGACCCAGTACTTC
few,-,TRBV29-1,TRBJ1-2,CSVDMSGYTF,TGCAGCGTTGATATGAGTGGCTACACCTTC
-,-,TRBV5-1,TRBJ2-7,CASSSTGNLYEQYF,TGCGCCAGCAGCTCGACCGGGAACCTATACGAGCAGTACTTC
few,TRBD1,TRBV27,TRBJ1-1,CASSLSIDRGTEAFF,TGTGCCAGCAGTTTATCTATAGACAGGGGCACTGAAGCTTTCTTT
-,-,TRBV5-1,TRBJ2-3,CASSGRMSSTDTQYF,TGCGCCAGCAGCGGGAGAATGTCTAGCACAGATACGCAGTATTTT
few,TRBD2,TRBV19,TRBJ2-7,CASSTGTSGRYEQYF,TGTGCCAGTAGTACCGGGACTAGCGGGAGGTACGAGCAGTACTTC
once,-,TRBV14,TRBJ1-3,CASSQDAVTAVYGNTIYF,TGTGCCAGCAGCCAAGATGCTGTTACGGCGGTCTATGGAAACACCATATATTTT
-,-,TRBV18,TRBJ1-1,CASSDRQGRNTEAFF,TGTGCCAGCTCGGACCGGCAGGGTCGGAACACTGAAGCTTTCTTT
-,-,TRBV7-7,TRBJ2-2,CASSLGDNTGELFF,TGTGCCAGCAGCTTGGGCGATAACACCGGGGAGCTGTTTTTT
few,-,TRBV2,TRBJ1-5,CASSWNHRDFKPQHF,TGTGCCAGCAGTTGGAACCACAGGGATTTCAAGCCCCAGCATTTT
-,-,TRBV9,TRBJ2-7,CASSARIDSEQYF,TGTGCCAGCAGCGCACGCATAGACTCCGAGCAGTACTTC
few,-,TRBV28,TRBJ2-5,CASSRRETQYF,TGTGCCAGCAGTCGTAGAGAGACCCAGTACTTC
few,TRBD1,TRBV5-1,TRBJ1-1,CASSGDRGLNTEAFF,TGCGCCAGCAGCGGGGACAGGGGGTTGAACACTGAAGCTTTCTTT
-,TRBD1,TRBV25-1,TRBJ2-3,CASSRTGHTDTQYF,TGTGCCAGCAGTAGGACAGGGCACACAGATACGCAGTATTTT
-,-,TRBV7-2,TRBJ2-1,CASSLVFGGVSNEQFF,TGTGCCAGCAGCTTAGTATTCGGGGGAGTGTCCAATGAGCAGTTCTTC
-,-,TRBV6-1,TRBJ1-4,CASSEGRVNEKLFF,TGTGCCAGCAGTGAGGGCAGAGTTAATGAAAAACTGTTTTTT
-,TRBD1,TRBV14,TRBJ1-1,CASSPFGTGLTEAFF,TGTGCCAGCAGCCCATTTGGGACAGGACTCACTGAAGCTTTCTTT
-,-,TRBV6-1,TRBJ1-1,CASTRDLNTEAFF,TGTGCCAGCACCAGGGATTTGAACACTGAAGCTTTCTTT
-,TRBD1,TRBV27,TRBJ1-2,CASSFTGGRVGGYTF,TGTGCCAGCAGTTTTACAGGGGGCAGAGTTGGTGGCTACACCTTC
many,-,TRBV6-4,TRBJ2-1,CASSDTGREYNEQFF,TGTGCCAGCAGTGACACGGGAAGAGAATACAATGAGCAGTTCTTC
-,TRBD1,TRBV5-4,TRBJ1-2,CASSRDREYGYTF,TGTGCCAGCAGCCGGGACAGGGAATATGGCTACACCTTC
-,TRBD1,TRBV6-1,TRBJ1-4,CASLQGATNEKLFF,TGTGCCAGTTTACAGGGGGCCACTAATGAAAAACTGTTTTTT
few,-,TRBV28,TRBJ2-1,CASSPRVGSYNEQFF,TGTGCCAGCAGCCCCCGGGTGGGGAGTTACAATGAGCAGTTCTTC
few,TRBD1,TRBV14,TRBJ1-6,CASSLGQGNSPLHF,TGTGCCAGCAGCCTCGGACAGGGTAATTCACCCCTCCACTTT
-,-,TRBV5-1,TRBJ1-4,CASRTGLTNEKLFF,TGCGCCAGCAGAACGGGACTGACGAATGAAAAACTGTTTTTT
-,TRBD1,TRBV29-1,TRBJ2-7,CSVRDRANEQYF,TGCAGCGTCCGGGACAGGGCTAACGAGCAGTACTTC
-,-,TRBV19,TRBJ1-5,CASSLWTSGREPQHF,TGTGCCAGTAGTCTTTGGACATCGGGGAGGGAGCCCCAGCATTTT